One sample yielded the 21 T cell receptor beta chains listed below, sequenced in a study of cytomegalovirus exposure and HLA in healthy donors. The PCR made use of 60 Vbeta and 13 Jbeta primers. TCRdb's table, derived via immunoSEQ multiplex PCR, lists solely in-frame clones and lacks some. The sample holds about 70,000 clones; 60% to 65% are singletons and the top ten take around 2.8%. The sequencing sample was made of PBMCs. Receptors originate from a man between 25 and 39 years old in good health and CMV-seronegative.

This clone came up once. The genes are TRBV2 and TRBJ1-1, with D perhaps matching TRBD1 (5 bases). The V gene lost 6 bases and the J gene lost 5 bases, with 13 bases spanning the gap. The CDR3 has 13 amino acids. Per germline, CDR1 SNHLY and CDR2 FYNNEI. The CDR3 loop is CASSGDFKTEAFF. Here the CDR3 DNA reads TGTGCCAGCAGCGGGGACTTTAAGACTGAAGCTTTCTTT.

This clone came up once. This sequence joins TRBV9 and TRBJ2-5; 8 nucleotides align to TRBD1. CDR1 is SGDLS and CDR2 is YYNGEE in the germline V gene. V trimming: 5 bases; J trimming: 5 bases; junction bases outside the gene matches: 5. This CDR3 spans 13 amino acids. The CDR3 here is CASRGTGTETQYF. For the CDR3, the DNA is TGTGCCAGCAGAGGGACAGGAACGGAGACCCAGTACTTC.

The chain is built from TRBV29-1 and TRBJ2-7; 8 nucleotides match TRBD2. V lost 7 bases, J lost 3 bases, and 8 bases stayed unmatched. The CDR3 runs 13 residues. Looked up from germline, CDR1 is SQVTM and CDR2 is ANQGSEA. The CDR3 nucleotides read TGCAGCGCCGTTAGCGGGGCTAACTACGAGCAGTACTTC. Encoded protein: CSAVSGANYEQYF.

This clone has only a few counts. This rearrangement joins TRBV25-1 to TRBJ1-6; possibly TRBD1 for D (6 bases). This CDR3 spans 14 amino acids. Germline-derived CDR1 and CDR2 are MGHDK and SYGVNS. The V gene lost 6 bases and the J gene lost 7 bases, with 13 bases spanning the gap. This CDR3 reads CASRRTVGNSPLHF. In DNA form, the CDR3 reads TGTGCCAGCAGGAGGACAGTGGGAAATTCACCCCTCCACTTT.

This clone was seen a few times. V usage is TRBV4-1 and J usage is TRBJ1-2; the match to TRBD1 covers 9 bases. V was clipped by 6 bases and J by 4 bases; unmatched bases: 9. The CDR3 has 15 residues. The germline V gene encodes CDR1 MGHRA and CDR2 YSYEKL. The DNA of the CDR3 is TGCGCCAGCAGGCCCGTTGCGACAGGGGGCTATGGCTACACCTTC. This codes for CASRPVATGGYGYTF.

The chain has TRBV9 and TRBJ1-6, with 11 bases matching TRBD1. The germline V gene has CDR1 SGDLS and CDR2 YYNGEE. The CDR3 extends over 16 amino acids. Unmatched junction bases numbered 7, after V lost 4 bases and J lost 7 bases. CDR3 sequence: CASSPRTGGFNSPLHF. DNA for the CDR3: TGTGCCAGCAGCCCACGGACAGGGGGCTTCAATTCACCCCTCCACTTT.

This clone was seen more than once but under ten times. CDR3 residues: CASSHGTGASPLHF. The CDR3 DNA reads TGCGCCAGCAGCCACGGGACAGGGGCTTCACCCCTCCACTTT. V is TRBV4-1 and J is TRBJ1-6; 10 positions agree with TRBD1. V gave up 3 bases and J gave up 9 bases; unmatched junction bases: 2. Per the germline V gene, CDR1 is MGHRA and CDR2 is YSYEKL. The CDR3 is 14 residues long.

The CDR3 spells CASRGTANNSPLHF. The CDR3 DNA follows: TGTGCCAGCAGAGGGACAGCCAATAATTCACCCCTCCACTTT. The V and J genes are TRBV6-5 and TRBJ1-6, with 7 bases matching TRBD1. J gave up 5 bases and V 6 bases, and 4 bases lay outside the gene matches. CDR1 and CDR2 from the germline V gene are MNHEY and SVGAGI. The CDR3 totals 14 residues.

This chain connects TRBV7-2 to TRBJ2-1; 10 positions match TRBD2. The CDR3 is 14 residues long. In germline, CDR1 is SGHTA, CDR2 FQGNSA. V was clipped by 5 bases and J by 9 bases; unmatched bases: 7. The DNA for the CDR3 is TGTGCCAGCAGCCTACTAGCGGGGAGGGGTGAGCAGTTCTTC. Translating gives CASSLLAGRGEQFF.

The chain has TRBV7-9 and TRBJ2-5, with TRBD1 identical over 9 bases. The germline CDR1 and CDR2 sequences are SEHNR and FQNEAQ (reference sequence). The CDR3 totals 16 residues. V was clipped by 5 bases and J by 1 base; unmatched bases: 8. The CDR3 loop reads CASSQDRDRAQETQYF. The CDR3 DNA sequence: TGTGCCAGCAGCCAAGACCGGGACAGGGCCCAAGAGACCCAGTACTTC.

In its sample, this clone was seen once. The genes are TRBV4-1 and TRBJ2-3; 10 nucleotides match TRBD2. The CDR3 consists of 17 residues. V lost 3 bases, J lost 2 bases, and 8 bases stayed unmatched. CDR1 is MGHRA and CDR2 is YSYEKL in the germline V gene. CDR3 DNA: TGCGCCAGCAGCCAGAGTAGCGGGGGGATAAACACAGATACGCAGTATTTT. It yields the protein CASSQSSGGINTDTQYF.

The V gene is TRBV4-2, the J gene TRBJ1-5; perhaps TRBD1 as D (5 bases). Germline lookup yields CDR1 LGHNA and CDR2 YNFKEQ. CDR3 length: 15 residues. V was trimmed by 0 bases and J by 3 bases, leaving 9 bases between them. CDR3 in amino acids: CASSQEQTVNQPQHF. CDR3 sequence (DNA): TGTGCCAGCAGCCAAGAACAGACAGTCAATCAGCCCCAGCATTTT.

In nucleotides, the CDR3 is TGTGCCAGCAGAACAGGGGGCGTCTACCAGCCCCAGCATTTT. Translating it yields CASRTGGVYQPQHF. The chain recombines TRBV2 with TRBJ1-5; 9 bases match TRBD1. The CDR3 spans 14 residues. Per the germline V gene, CDR1 is SNHLY and CDR2 is FYNNEI. Germline trimming cut 6 bases from V and 7 bases from J; bases unmatched to any gene: 7.

The chain joins TRBV11-2 to TRBJ2-1; D gene ambiguous. Germline V lookup: CDR1 SGHAT, CDR2 FQNNGV. This CDR3 contains 14 residues. The ends were cut back, 5 bases at V and 9 bases at J, with 17 bases in the middle. The CDR3, as DNA: TGTGCCAGCAGCCCCTCCAGTATCGGCGGTGAGCAGTTCTTC. Protein: CASSPSSIGGEQFF.

The gene calls are TRBV18 and TRBJ1-1; D not resolved. Germline CDR1 is KGHSH and CDR2 is LQKENI. V lost 5 bases, J lost 3 bases, and 10 bases lay in between. This CDR3 contains 13 residues. CDR3 nucleotides: TGTGCCAGCTCAAAGAAAGAGGACACTGAAGCTTTCTTT. Protein: CASSKKEDTEAFF.

V usage is TRBV7-6 and J usage is TRBJ1-4; D call uncertain. The CDR3 contains 16 residues. V was pared by 6 bases and J by 3 bases, with 17 bases between. CDR1 SGHVS and CDR2 FNYEAQ come from the germline V gene. CDR3 nucleotides: TGTGCCAGCAGTCAATCCGTGGCGGACTCTAATGAAAAACTGTTTTTT. Translation gives CASSQSVADSNEKLFF.

This clone has more than one count but fewer than ten. The V gene is TRBV6-1, the J gene TRBJ1-5; tentative D call: TRBD1 (5 bases). From germline, CDR1 is MNHNS and CDR2 SASEGT. The CDR3 contains 14 residues. Trimming took 2 bases from V and 2 from J, leaving 7 bases between them. The CDR3 nucleotides are TGTGCCAGCAGTGAACAACAGGGCAATCAGCCCCAGCATTTT. Amino acid sequence: CASSEQQGNQPQHF.

This sequence joins TRBV2 and TRBJ2-1; a possible D gene is TRBD1 (6 bases). The CDR3 contains 13 residues. Trimming left V 7 bases short and J 6 bases short, with 13 bases between. Germline V gives CDR1 SNHLY, CDR2 FYNNEI. CDR3 coding DNA: TGTGCCAGCACTATGGACAGAGCCAATGAGCAGTTCTTC. This encodes CASTMDRANEQFF.

This clone was observed a few times. The V and J genes are TRBV30 and TRBJ2-5, with D tentatively TRBD2 (7 bases). The CDR3 has 14 residues. Germline V gene lookup returns CDR1 GTSNPN and CDR2 SVGIG (reference sequence). V lost 5 bases and J lost 3, with 16 bases in between. The CDR3 bases are TGTGCCTGGGGGGAGGGGGGGTGGAAAGAGACCCAGTACTTC. It is translated as CAWGEGGWKETQYF.

The rearrangement joins TRBV4-1 to TRBJ2-7; D perhaps matches TRBD2 (5 bases). This CDR3 is 14 amino acids long. Germline values: CDR1 MGHRA, CDR2 YSYEKL. Trimming took off 4 bases at V and 0 bases at J, with 10 bases between the two ends. The chain's CDR3 is CASSRGPGSYEQYF. The CDR3 nucleotides read TGCGCCAGCAGCCGAGGGCCGGGCTCCTACGAGCAGTACTTC.

The chain joins TRBV7-2 to TRBJ2-7; TRBD2 matches 8 bases. This CDR3 is built from 13 residues. After removal of 3 bases from V and 3 bases from J, the junction contained 1 base not matched to a gene. CDR1 is SGHTA, CDR2 FQGNSA, per germline. The DNA for the CDR3 is TGTGCCAGCAGCTTCGCGGGGGGCTACGAGCAGTACTTC. Protein: CASSFAGGYEQYF.